A single sample is the source of the 13 T cell receptor beta chains below, sequenced in a study of regulatory T cells in long-lasting Graves disease. Construction of the TCR beta libraries employed iRepertoire HTBI primers in conjunction with Arm-PCR of CDR3 regions. One entry per CDR3 protein results from TCRdb running MiXCR on the multiplex PCR reads. Among approximately 470,000 distinct CDR3 sequences, about 16% were seen once, and the ten largest hold more than 9%. The sample's time point: newly diagnosed GD, antithyroid drugs for less than 3 months. PBMCs provided the RNA from which the TCR library was made. These data are also associated with another study on T cells in Graves' hyperthyroidism and ophthalmopathy.

Source: peripheral blood mononuclear cells (PBMCs), taken at new diagnosis, from a patient treated with antithyroid drugs. These receptors came from a man aged 40-55 years with Graves disease.

This clonotype was seen only a few times. The chain joins TRBV9 to TRBJ2-1; D possibly corresponds to TRBD1 (5 bases). V lost 0 bases, J lost 4 bases, and 11 bases lay in between. CDR1 is SGDLS and CDR2 is YYNGEE in the germline V gene. The CDR3 is 15 residues long. The CDR3 nucleotides read TGTGCCAGCAGCGTAGGGCAGGGCAAATACAATGAGCAGTTCTTC. Translation: CASSVGQGKYNEQFF. Full variable domain (rest looked up from reference TRBV9 and TRBJ2-1): DSGVTQTPKHLITATGQRVTLRCSPRSGDLSVYWYQQSLDQGLQFLIQYYNGEERAKGNILERFSAQQFPDLHSELNLSSLELGDSALYFCASSVGQGKYNEQFFGPGTRLTVL.

This clonotype was found many times. The chain is built from TRBV24-1 and TRBJ2-5; the D gene is possibly TRBD2 (5 bases). The CDR3 spans 14 residues. Per the germline V gene, CDR1 is KGHDR and CDR2 is SFDVKD. The ends were cut back, 0 bases at V and 5 bases at J, with 9 bases in the middle. CDR3 coding DNA: TGTGCCACCAGTGATTTGCAGGAGCGGGAGACCCAGTACTTC. Translating gives CATSDLQERETQYF.

This clonotype was observed a handful of times. The gene calls are TRBV6-4 and TRBJ1-1; possible D gene TRBD1, 6 bases. CDR1 and CDR2 from the germline V gene are MRHNA and SNTAGT. The V gene lost 6 bases and the J gene lost 0 bases, with 14 bases spanning the gap. The CDR3 is made up of 15 amino acids. The DNA for the CDR3 is TGTGCCAGCAGACCCCTAGGGGGGGTGAACACTGAAGCTTTCTTT. Encoded protein: CASRPLGGVNTEAFF.

This clonotype was recorded a few times. The chain carries TRBV20-1 and TRBJ2-1, with no clear D. V dropped 0 bases and J dropped 6 bases, with 3 bases sitting between them. The germline gives CDR1 DFQATT, CDR2 SNEGSKA (reference sequence). The CDR3 covers 11 residues. The CDR3 protein is CSARDLNEQFF. CDR3 coding DNA: TGCAGTGCTAGAGATCTCAATGAGCAGTTCTTC.

The V gene is TRBV27, the J gene TRBJ1-4; 9 nucleotides align to TRBD1. The V gene end was trimmed by 4 bases and the J gene end by 8 bases; junction bases not matched to a gene: 8. Germline loops: CDR1 MNHEY, CDR2 SMNVEV (reference sequence). The CDR3 extends over 15 amino acids. In DNA, the CDR3 is TGTGCCAGCAGTTCACCGGGACAGGGAGGAGAAAAACTGTTTTTT. This sequence encodes CASSSPGQGGEKLFF.

This clonotype was seen many times. The chain recombines TRBV6-1 with TRBJ1-4; a weak D match, TRBD1 (6 bases). V gave up 10 bases and J gave up 7 bases, with 16 bases separating them. The length of the CDR3 is 13 residues. Germline V gene lookup returns CDR1 MNHNS and CDR2 SASEGT. CDR3 in DNA: TGTGCCACCTCCCGGGGGGCAGGTGAAAAACTGTTTTTT. As protein: CATSRGAGEKLFF.

This clonotype was seen many times. V usage is TRBV7-2 and J usage is TRBJ2-7; maybe TRBD2 (5 bases). Germline V CDR1 and CDR2: SGHTA, FQGNSA. Trimming cost V 5 bases and J 3 bases, with 17 bases left between them. This CDR3 is built from 15 residues. CDR3 loop: CASSPIGLLFYEQYF. The CDR3 DNA sequence: TGTGCCAGCAGCCCTATCGGACTTCTCTTCTACGAGCAGTACTTC.

This clonotype was picked up many times. The V and J genes are TRBV20-1 and TRBJ2-5; 7 bases line up with TRBD1. CDR1 is DFQATT, CDR2 SNEGSKA, per germline (reference sequence). V was clipped by 4 bases and J by 1 base; unmatched bases: 3. The CDR3 covers 13 residues. CDR3 in DNA: TGCAGTGCTATCCGGGACAGCCAAGAGACCCAGTACTTC. Amino acids: CSAIRDSQETQYF.

This clonotype was detected ten times or more. The chain employs TRBV2 and TRBJ2-1; 9 positions match TRBD1. J gave up 4 bases and V 8 bases, and 6 bases lay outside the gene matches. The CDR3 length is 14 residues. Germline V gives CDR1 SNHLY, CDR2 FYNNEI. CDR3 sequence reads: CASSATGGYNEQFF. DNA for the CDR3: TGTGCCAGCTCCGCGACAGGGGGTTACAATGAGCAGTTCTTC.

This clonotype was recorded at least ten times. V is TRBV20-1 and J is TRBJ2-1, with 11 bases matching TRBD2. The CDR3 is 15 residues long. The junction had 4 bases not matched to a gene; V was cut back by 3 bases and J by 3 bases. Per germline, CDR1 DFQATT and CDR2 SNEGSKA (reference sequence). The CDR3 region has the DNA TGCAGTGCTAGTCGGCTAGCGGGAGGCTACAATGAGCAGTTCTTC. Protein: CSASRLAGGYNEQFF.

This clonotype was seen just once. A much larger clone lies one base from this, so it may be a read error. CDR3 nucleotides: TGTGCCGGCAGCATCACTAGCGGGATAAACAATGAGCAGCTCTTC. Translated, it gives CAGSITSGINNEQLF. The J gene is TRBJ2-4, the V gene TRBV11-2, with TRBD2 matching 10 bases. The V gene's germline CDR1 is SGHAT and CDR2 FQNNGV. The CDR3 covers 15 residues.

Only one count was recorded for this clonotype. J is TRBJ1-2 and V is TRBV19, with 8 bases that match TRBD1. Germline V lookup: CDR1 LNHDA, CDR2 SQIVND (reference sequence). The junction had 12 bases not matched to a gene; V was cut back by 4 bases and J by 5 bases. The CDR3 extends over 16 amino acids. The chain's CDR3 is CASSTKPGTGAYGYTF. DNA for the CDR3: TGTGCCAGTAGTACGAAACCAGGGACAGGTGCATATGGCTACACCTTC.

The chain employs TRBV18 and TRBJ2-5; 10 bases line up with TRBD2. The CDR3 contains 16 residues. CDR1 KGHSH and CDR2 LQKENI come from the germline V gene. V shed 3 bases, J shed 5 bases, and the junction held 9 bases outside the gene matches. The CDR3 spells CASSPQASGSKETQYF. The CDR3 DNA reads as TGTGCCAGCTCACCTCAGGCTAGCGGGAGTAAGGAGACCCAGTACTTC.